A selection of T cell receptor beta chains follows, all from one sample in a study of OX40 agonist ivuxolimab in advanced cancers. The assay was immunoSEQ multiplex PCR, and TCRdb's table has in-frame clones only and misses some. The profile covers under 85,000 clones, with 85% appearing a single time and roughly 0.9% taken by the ten largest. Source: CD4+ or CD8+ T cells sorted from blood, taken in a trial of the OX40 agonist ivuxolimab. Every receptor here comes from an adult with an advanced solid tumor such as melanoma, head and neck, liver or kidney cancer. Each CDR3 is given with its conserved first and last residue.

j_call | v_call | cdr3_aa
TRBJ1-6 | TRBV10-3 | CAISEDRGDNSPLHF
TRBJ2-5 | TRBV7-3 | CASSLAGGSQETQYF
TRBJ2-3 | TRBV5-4 | CASSQDPAGGLDTQYF
TRBJ2-1 | TRBV6-5 | CASSVSGTGGNEQFF
TRBJ1-4 | TRBV29-1 | CSVRGRNEKLFF
TRBJ2-7 | TRBV7-2 | CASSLSPYSYEQYF
TRBJ1-1 | TRBV7-9 | CASSLAGIEAFF
TRBJ2-1 | TRBV20-1 | CSANVYNGQFF
TRBJ1-2 | TRBV7-2 | CASSFTGESGGYTF
TRBJ2-6 | TRBV7-2 | CASSAPPPNVLTF
TRBJ1-1 | TRBV11-3 | CASSLPWGFGNTEAFF
TRBJ2-5 | TRBV19 | CASRSQGVETQYF
TRBJ2-5 | TRBV7-6 | CASSLLGTSGGKETQYF
TRBJ1-1 | TRBV28 | CASTPGQGGNTEAFF
TRBJ2-7 | TRBV15 | CATSRDRGSGYEQYF
TRBJ1-2 | TRBV6-6 | CASKAPQRGGYTF
TRBJ2-3 | TRBV2 | CASKSGGTDTQYF
TRBJ2-3 | TRBV5-1 | CASSWGQGLTDTQYF
TRBJ1-4 | TRBV6-1 | CASSGDNEKLFF
TRBJ2-7 | TRBV4-2 | CASSFDVSWGEQYF
TRBJ2-7 | TRBV6-6 | CASRVRDRVLEQYF